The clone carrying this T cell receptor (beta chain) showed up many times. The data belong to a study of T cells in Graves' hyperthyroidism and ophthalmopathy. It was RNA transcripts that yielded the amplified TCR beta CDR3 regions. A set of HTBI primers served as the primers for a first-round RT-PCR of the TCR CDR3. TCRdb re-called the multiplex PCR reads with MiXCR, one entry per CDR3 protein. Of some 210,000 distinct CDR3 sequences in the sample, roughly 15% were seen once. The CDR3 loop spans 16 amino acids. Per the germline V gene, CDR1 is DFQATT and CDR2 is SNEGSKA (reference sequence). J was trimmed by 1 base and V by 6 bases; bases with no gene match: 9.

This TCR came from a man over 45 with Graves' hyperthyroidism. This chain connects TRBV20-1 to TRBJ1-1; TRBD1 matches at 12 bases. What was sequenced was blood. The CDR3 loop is CSAPGQGASRNTEAFF. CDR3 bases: TGCAGTGCCCCGGGACAGGGGGCTTCTAGGAACACTGAAGCTTTCTTT.